These T cell receptor beta chains were read from a single sample in a study of cytomegalovirus exposure and HLA in healthy donors. The protocol was immunoSEQ multiplex PCR, while the TCRdb copy is restricted to in-frame clones and leaves out a portion. This sample's table reports 140,000 to 150,000 clones. The material sequenced was PBMCs. Receptors originate from a woman aged 45-60 years in good health and CMV-seronegative. CDR3s leave out the opening cysteine and the closing phenylalanine or tryptophan.

J gene: TRBJ2-7
V gene: TRBV28
CDR3 protein: ASSLFQTSGDYEQY

J gene: TRBJ1-2
V gene: TRBV27
CDR3 protein: ASRQGGNYGYT

J gene: TRBJ2-7
V gene: TRBV7-3
CDR3 protein: ASSFGTTYEQY

J gene: TRBJ2-1
V gene: TRBV30
CDR3 protein: AWSVPTSGRAYEQF

J gene: TRBJ1-2
V gene: TRBV28
CDR3 protein: AILRAGLSYGYT

J gene: TRBJ1-1
V gene: TRBV30
CDR3 protein: AWSVRKTGGTEAF

J gene: TRBJ2-3
V gene: TRBV9
CDR3 protein: ASSRGGLGADTQY

J gene: TRBJ1-2
V gene: TRBV28
CDR3 protein: ASSPWGGAGGYT

J gene: TRBJ2-3
V gene: TRBV30
CDR3 protein: AWSVLLAIDTQY

J gene: TRBJ1-4
V gene: TRBV30
CDR3 protein: ACVRRPDNEKLF

J gene: TRBJ1-3
V gene: TRBV6-5
CDR3 protein: ASTAGNTIY

J gene: TRBJ2-5
V gene: TRBV2
CDR3 protein: ASTMTGAAETQY

J gene: TRBJ2-5
V gene: TRBV9
CDR3 protein: ASSVRGQVKKETQY